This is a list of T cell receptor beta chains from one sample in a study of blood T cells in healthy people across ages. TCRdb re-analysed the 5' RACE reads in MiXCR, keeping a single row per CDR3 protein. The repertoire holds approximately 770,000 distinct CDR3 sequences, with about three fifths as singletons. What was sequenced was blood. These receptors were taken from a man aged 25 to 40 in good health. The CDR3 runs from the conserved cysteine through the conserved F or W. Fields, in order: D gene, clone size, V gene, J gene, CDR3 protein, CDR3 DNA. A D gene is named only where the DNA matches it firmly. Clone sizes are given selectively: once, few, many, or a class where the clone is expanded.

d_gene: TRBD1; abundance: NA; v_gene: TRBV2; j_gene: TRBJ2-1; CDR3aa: CASSPTRPGQGNNEQFF; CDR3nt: TGTGCCAGCAGTCCGACTCGACCGGGACAGGGTAACAATGAGCAGTTCTTC
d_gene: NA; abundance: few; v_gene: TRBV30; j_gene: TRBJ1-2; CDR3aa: CACKRAQGINYGYTF; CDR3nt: TGTGCCTGTAAGAGAGCGCAGGGGATTAACTATGGCTACACCTTC
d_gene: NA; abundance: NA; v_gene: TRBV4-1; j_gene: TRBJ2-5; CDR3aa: CASSLRVGRETQYF; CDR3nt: TGCGCCAGCAGCCTCAGGGTGGGGCGAGAGACCCAGTACTTC
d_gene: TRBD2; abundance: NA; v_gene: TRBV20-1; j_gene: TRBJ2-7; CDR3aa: CSAYTSGRVYEQYF; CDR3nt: TGCAGTGCTTATACTAGCGGGAGGGTCTATGAGCAGTACTTC
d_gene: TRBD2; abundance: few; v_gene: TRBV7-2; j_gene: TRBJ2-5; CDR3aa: CASSLSGGHQETQYF; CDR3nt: TGTGCCAGCAGCTTATCGGGAGGACACCAAGAGACCCAGTACTTC
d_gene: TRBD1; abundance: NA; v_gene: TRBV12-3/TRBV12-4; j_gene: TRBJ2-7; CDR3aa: CASSLGRDSLSYEQYF; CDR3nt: TGTGCCAGCAGTTTAGGTAGGGACAGCCTCTCCTACGAGCAGTACTTC
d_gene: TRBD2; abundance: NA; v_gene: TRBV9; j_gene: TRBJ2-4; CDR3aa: CASSVSGKDIQYF; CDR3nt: TGTGCCAGCAGCGTTAGCGGGAAGGACATTCAGTACTTC
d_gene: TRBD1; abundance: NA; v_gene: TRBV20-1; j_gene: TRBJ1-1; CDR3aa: CSGQGELSNTEAFF; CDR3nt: TGCAGTGGACAGGGTGAGCTTTCGAACACTGAAGCTTTCTTT
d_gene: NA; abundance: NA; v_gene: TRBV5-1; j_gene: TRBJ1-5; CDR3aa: CASSLGGINQPQHF; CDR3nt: TGCGCCAGCAGTCTGGGGGGGATAAATCAGCCCCAGCATTTT
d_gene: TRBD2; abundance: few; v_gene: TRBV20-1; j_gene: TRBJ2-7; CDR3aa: CSASWRRGAYYEQYF; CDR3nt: TGCAGTGCTAGCTGGCGGCGGGGGGCCTACTACGAGCAGTACTTC
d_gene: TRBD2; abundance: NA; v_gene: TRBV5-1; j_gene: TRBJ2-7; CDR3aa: CASSLDGTSGRIYEQYF; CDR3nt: TGCGCCAGCAGCTTGGATGGGACTAGCGGGAGAATCTACGAGCAGTACTTC
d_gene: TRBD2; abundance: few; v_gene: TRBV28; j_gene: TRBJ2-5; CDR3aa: CASIDGRTRHLKTQYF; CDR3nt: TGTGCCAGCATCGATGGTAGGACTAGACATCTCAAGACCCAGTACTTC
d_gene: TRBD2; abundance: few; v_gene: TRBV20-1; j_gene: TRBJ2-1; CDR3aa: CSARSSGGASDEQFF; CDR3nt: TGCAGTGCTAGGAGCAGCGGGGGGGCCTCGGATGAGCAGTTCTTC
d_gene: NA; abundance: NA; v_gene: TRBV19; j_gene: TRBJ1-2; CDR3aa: CASSSWALGGGYGYTF; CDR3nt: TGTGCCAGTAGTTCATGGGCACTCGGGGGAGGCTATGGCTACACCTTC
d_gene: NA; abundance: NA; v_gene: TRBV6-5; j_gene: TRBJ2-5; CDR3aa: CASSYVGQETQYF; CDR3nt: TGTGCCAGCAGTTATGTTGGCCAAGAGACCCAGTACTTC
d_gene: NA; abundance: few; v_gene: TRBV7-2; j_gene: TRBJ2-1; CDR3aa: CASLEVAPNEQFF; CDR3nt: TGTGCCTCTCTCGAAGTAGCGCCAAATGAGCAGTTCTTC
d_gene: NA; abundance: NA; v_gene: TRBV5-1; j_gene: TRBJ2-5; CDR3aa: CASSLPGDSETQYF; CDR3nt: TGCGCCAGCAGTCTACCAGGGGACTCGGAGACCCAGTACTTC
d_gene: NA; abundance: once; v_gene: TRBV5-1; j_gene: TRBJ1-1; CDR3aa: CASSFEGRTEAFF; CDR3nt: TGCGCCAGCAGCTTTGAGGGACGTACTGAAGCTTTCTTT
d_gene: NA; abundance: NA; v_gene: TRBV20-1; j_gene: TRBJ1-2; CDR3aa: CSAGREGYGYTF; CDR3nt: TGCAGTGCGGGCAGGGAAGGATATGGCTACACCTTC
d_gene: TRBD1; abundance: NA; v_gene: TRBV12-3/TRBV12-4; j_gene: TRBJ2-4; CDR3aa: CASSLGQGKQQYF; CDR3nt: TGTGCCAGCAGTTTGGGACAGGGGAAGCAGCAGTACTTC
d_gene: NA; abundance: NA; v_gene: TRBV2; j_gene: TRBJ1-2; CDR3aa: CASSEERYGYTF; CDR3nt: TGTGCCAGCAGTGAAGAACGGTACGGCTACACCTTC
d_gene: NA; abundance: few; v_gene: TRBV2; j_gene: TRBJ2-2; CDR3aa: CASSYSGELFF; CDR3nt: TGTGCCAGCAGTTACTCCGGGGAGCTGTTTTTT
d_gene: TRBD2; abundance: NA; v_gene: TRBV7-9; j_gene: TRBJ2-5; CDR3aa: CASSSNRPVAGGEETQYF; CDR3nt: TGTGCCAGCAGCTCGAACCGCCCAGTGGCGGGGGGGGAAGAGACCCAGTACTTC
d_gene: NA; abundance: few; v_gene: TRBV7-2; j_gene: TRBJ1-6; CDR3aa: CASSLNGGSYNSPLHF; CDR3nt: TGTGCCAGCAGCTTGAATGGGGGATCCTATAATTCACCCCTCCACTTT
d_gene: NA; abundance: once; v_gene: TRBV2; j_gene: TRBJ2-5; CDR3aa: CASRFETQYF; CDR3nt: TGTGCCAGCAGGTTCGAGACCCAGTACTTC
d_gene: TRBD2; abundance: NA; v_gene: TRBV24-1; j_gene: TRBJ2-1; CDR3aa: CATSGGGAGDEQFF; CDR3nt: TGTGCCACCAGTGGCGGGGGGGCCGGGGATGAGCAGTTCTTC
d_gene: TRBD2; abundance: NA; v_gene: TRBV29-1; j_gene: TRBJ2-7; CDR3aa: CSVGEAGEGYEQYF; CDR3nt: TGCAGCGTTGGGGAAGCGGGGGAAGGGTACGAGCAGTACTTC
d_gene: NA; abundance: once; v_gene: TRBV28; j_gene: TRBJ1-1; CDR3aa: CASSPGGRGTEAFF; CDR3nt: TGTGCCAGCAGTCCGGGAGGTAGGGGCACTGAAGCTTTCTTT
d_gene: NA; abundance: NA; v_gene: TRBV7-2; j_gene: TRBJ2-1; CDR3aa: CASSFRGLLLGEQFF; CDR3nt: TGTGCCAGCAGCTTCAGGGGTTTATTGTTGGGTGAGCAGTTCTTC
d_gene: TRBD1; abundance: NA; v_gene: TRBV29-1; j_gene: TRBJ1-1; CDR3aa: CSAGQGEAFF; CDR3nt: TGCAGTGCCGGACAGGGTGAAGCTTTCTTT
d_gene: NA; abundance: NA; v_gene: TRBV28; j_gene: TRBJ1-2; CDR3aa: CASRPEDFLNYGYTF; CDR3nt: TGTGCCAGCAGACCCGAAGATTTCCTTAACTATGGCTACACCTTC
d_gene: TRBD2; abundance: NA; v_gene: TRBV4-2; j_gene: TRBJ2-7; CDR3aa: CASSQVGSGRDYEQYF; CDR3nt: TGTGCCAGCAGCCAAGTAGGTAGCGGGAGAGATTACGAGCAGTACTTC
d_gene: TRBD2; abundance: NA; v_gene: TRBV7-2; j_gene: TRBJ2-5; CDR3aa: CASRPRLAGYQETQYF; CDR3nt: TGTGCCAGCAGGCCCCGACTAGCGGGCTACCAAGAGACCCAGTACTTC
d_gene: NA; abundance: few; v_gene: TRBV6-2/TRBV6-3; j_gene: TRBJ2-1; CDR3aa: CASTFGRLQFF; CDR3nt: TGTGCCAGCACCTTCGGACGGCTGCAGTTCTTC
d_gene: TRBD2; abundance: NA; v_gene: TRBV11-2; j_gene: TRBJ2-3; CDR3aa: CASSLGGSITDTQYF; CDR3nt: TGTGCCAGCAGCTTGGGGGGGTCAATCACAGATACGCAGTATTTT
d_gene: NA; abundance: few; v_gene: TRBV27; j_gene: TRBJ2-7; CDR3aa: CASRSRGYGGTDLYEQYF; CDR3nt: TGTGCCAGCAGATCCCGGGGGTACGGGGGGACAGACCTATACGAGCAGTACTTC
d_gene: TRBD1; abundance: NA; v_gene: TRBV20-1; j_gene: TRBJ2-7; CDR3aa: CSASKVTGNYDEQYF; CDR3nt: TGCAGTGCTAGTAAGGTGACAGGGAATTATGATGAGCAGTACTTC
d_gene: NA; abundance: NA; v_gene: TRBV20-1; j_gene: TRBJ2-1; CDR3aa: CSANQRYGYGQFF; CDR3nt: TGCAGTGCTAACCAGCGGTACGGGTATGGGCAGTTCTTC
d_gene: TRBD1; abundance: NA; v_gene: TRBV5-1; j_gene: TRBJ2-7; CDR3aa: CASSIGQGWPYEQYF; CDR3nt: TGCGCCAGCAGCATAGGACAGGGTTGGCCCTACGAGCAGTACTTC
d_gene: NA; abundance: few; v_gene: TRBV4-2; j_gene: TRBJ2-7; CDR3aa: CASSPVRSGSYEQYF; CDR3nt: TGTGCCAGCAGCCCAGTAAGGTCTGGATCCTACGAGCAGTACTTC
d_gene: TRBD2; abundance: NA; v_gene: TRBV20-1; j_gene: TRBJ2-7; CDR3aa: CSAVGTSDSYEQYF; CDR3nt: TGCAGTGCTGTTGGGACTAGCGACTCCTACGAGCAGTACTTC
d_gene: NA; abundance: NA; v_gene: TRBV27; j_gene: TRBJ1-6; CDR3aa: CASSLVSFGNSPLHF; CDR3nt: TGTGCCAGCAGTTTGGTTTCCTTTGGAAATTCACCCCTCCACTTT
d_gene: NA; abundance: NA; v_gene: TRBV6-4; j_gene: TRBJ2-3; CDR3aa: CASRDGFTDTQYF; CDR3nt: TGTGCCAGCAGGGACGGCTTCACAGATACGCAGTATTTT
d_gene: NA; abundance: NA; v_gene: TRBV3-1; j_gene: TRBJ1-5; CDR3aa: CASSQGGYQPQHF; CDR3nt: TGTGCCAGCAGCCAGGGTGGGTATCAGCCCCAGCATTTT
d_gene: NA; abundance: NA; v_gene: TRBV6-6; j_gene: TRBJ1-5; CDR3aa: CASTQDQSLPQHF; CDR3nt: TGTGCCAGCACCCAGGACCAGTCGCTGCCCCAGCATTTT
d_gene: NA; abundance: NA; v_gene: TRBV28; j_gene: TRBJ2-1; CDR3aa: CASSFVTSGEQFF; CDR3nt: TGTGCCAGCAGTTTCGTAACTTCGGGTGAGCAGTTCTTC
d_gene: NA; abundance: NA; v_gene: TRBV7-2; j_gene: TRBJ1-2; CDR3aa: CASSSPALTAGYTF; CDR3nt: TGTGCCAGCAGCTCCCCGGCCCTAACGGCGGGCTACACCTTC
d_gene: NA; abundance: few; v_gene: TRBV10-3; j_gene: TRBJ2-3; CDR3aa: CATLDGTSTDTQYF; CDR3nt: TGTGCCACCCTCGATGGTACTAGCACAGATACGCAGTATTTT
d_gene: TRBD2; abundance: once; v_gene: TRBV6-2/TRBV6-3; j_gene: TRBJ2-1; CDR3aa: CASTRRLAGGEIFYNEQFF; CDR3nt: TGTGCCAGCACCCGACGACTAGCGGGAGGCGAAATTTTTTACAATGAGCAGTTCTTC
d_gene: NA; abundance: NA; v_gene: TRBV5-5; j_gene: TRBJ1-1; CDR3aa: CASSLTTGRAFF; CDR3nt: TGTGCCAGCAGCCTCACTACAGGGAGGGCTTTCTTT
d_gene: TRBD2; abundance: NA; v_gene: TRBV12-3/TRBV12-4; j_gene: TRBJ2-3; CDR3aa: CASSLKTSLDSDTQYF; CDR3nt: TGTGCCAGCAGTTTGAAGACTAGCCTAGATTCAGATACGCAGTATTTT
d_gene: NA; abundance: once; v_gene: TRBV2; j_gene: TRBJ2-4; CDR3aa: CAGTETTIQYF; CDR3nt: TGTGCCGGCACCGAGACTACCATTCAGTACTTC
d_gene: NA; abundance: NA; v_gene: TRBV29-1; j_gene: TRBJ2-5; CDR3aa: CSVETRFQETQYF; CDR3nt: TGCAGCGTTGAGACTAGATTCCAAGAGACCCAGTACTTC
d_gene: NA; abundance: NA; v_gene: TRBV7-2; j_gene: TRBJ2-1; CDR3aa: CASSFNDHNEQFF; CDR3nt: TGTGCCAGCAGCTTTAATGACCACAATGAGCAGTTCTTC
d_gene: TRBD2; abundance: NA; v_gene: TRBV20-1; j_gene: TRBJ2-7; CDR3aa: CSARLAGGPPDEQYF; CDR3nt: TGCAGTGCTAGACTAGCGGGAGGGCCTCCGGACGAGCAGTACTTC